This entry describes one T cell receptor (beta chain). This record belongs to a study of cytomegalovirus exposure and HLA in healthy donors. Study-level information: Caucasian-associated ancestry cluster membership applied to 75% to 85% of around 400 genotyped donors.

Use of 60 Vbeta and 13 Jbeta primers characterized the PCR. Sequencing used immunoSEQ multiplex PCR; TCRdb keeps in-frame clones, though not all of them. The listing records roughly 220,000 clones. The CDR3 is made up of 15 amino acids. Germline CDR1 is SEHNR and CDR2 is FQNEAQ (reference sequence). Trimming removed 5 bases from V and 1 base from J; junction bases left unmatched: 5. Sequencing used PBMCs. The V gene is TRBV7-9, the J gene TRBJ2-5; 9 positions match TRBD2. This TCR derives from a girl aged 2-15 years in good health and CMV-seropositive. CDR3 DNA sequence: TGTGCCAGCAGCCGTCGGCGGGAGGGCCAAGAGACCCAGTACTTC. It encodes CASSRRREGQETQYF.